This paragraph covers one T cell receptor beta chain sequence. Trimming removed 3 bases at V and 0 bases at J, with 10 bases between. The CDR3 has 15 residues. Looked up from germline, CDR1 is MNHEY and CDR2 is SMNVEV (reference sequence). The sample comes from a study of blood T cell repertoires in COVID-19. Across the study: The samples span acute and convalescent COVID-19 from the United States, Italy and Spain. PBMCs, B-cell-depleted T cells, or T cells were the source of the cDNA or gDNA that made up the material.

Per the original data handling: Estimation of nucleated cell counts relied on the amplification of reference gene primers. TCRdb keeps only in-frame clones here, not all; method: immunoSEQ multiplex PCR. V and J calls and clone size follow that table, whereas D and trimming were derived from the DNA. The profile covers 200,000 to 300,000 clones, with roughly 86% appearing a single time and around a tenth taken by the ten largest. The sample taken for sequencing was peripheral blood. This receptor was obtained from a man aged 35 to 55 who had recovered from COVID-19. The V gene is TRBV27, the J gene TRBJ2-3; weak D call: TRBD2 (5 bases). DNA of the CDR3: TGTGCCAGCAGTTTTCGACTATCTAGCACAGATACGCAGTATTTT. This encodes CASSFRLSSTDTQYF.